The rows below give T cell receptor beta chains drawn from one sample of a study of blood T cells in healthy people across ages. TCRdb used MiXCR to reprocess the 5' RACE reads, holding one entry per CDR3 protein. The sample shows approximately 700,000 distinct CDR3 sequences, 32% of them seen only once. Sequences were obtained from blood. The receptors shown here come from an elderly woman in good health. Both conserved end residues are part of each CDR3. The D gene is left open where the match is weak. Size is omitted from some rows. Given values are once, few, many or a class for expanded clones.

>TRBJ2-5|TRBV5-5|-|many
CASSLATTGQETQYF
TGTGCCAGCAGCTTGGCCACGACAGGCCAAGAGACCCAGTACTTC
>TRBJ1-2|TRBV6-1|-|many
CASSGQLYGYTF
TGTGCCAGCAGTGGACAGCTATACGGCTACACCTTC
>TRBJ2-2|TRBV5-1|-|few
CASSWDTNTGELFF
TGCGCCAGCAGCTGGGACACTAACACCGGGGAGCTGTTTTTT
>TRBJ2-1|TRBV18|-|few
CASSPGIITYNEQFF
TGTGCCAGCTCACCAGGGATTATAACCTACAATGAGCAGTTCTTC
>TRBJ1-6|TRBV7-6|TRBD1|-
CASSLGTGGANSPLHF
TGTGCCAGCAGCTTGGGGACAGGGGGAGCTAATTCACCCCTCCACTTT
>TRBJ2-5|TRBV5-1|TRBD2|few
CASSLTTSVETQYF
TGCGCCAGCAGCTTGACTACTAGCGTGGAGACCCAGTACTTC
>TRBJ2-1|TRBV7-2|TRBD1|once
CASKSGQGWAQFF
TGTGCCAGCAAGTCGGGACAGGGGTGGGCGCAGTTCTTC
>TRBJ2-1|TRBV5-1|TRBD2|many
CASSLTAGGNEQFF
TGCGCCAGCAGCTTGACGGCGGGGGGGAATGAGCAGTTCTTC
>TRBJ2-1|TRBV12-5|TRBD1|many
CASGFRDSPYNEQFF
TGTGCTAGTGGTTTCCGGGACAGCCCCTACAATGAGCAGTTCTTC
>TRBJ2-5|TRBV7-2|-|many
CASSLVGRQETQYF
TGTGCCAGCAGCTTAGTTGGGAGACAAGAGACCCAGTACTTC
>TRBJ2-3|TRBV10-3|-|-
CAISPGGPTDTQYF
TGTGCCATCAGTCCCGGAGGGCCCACAGATACGCAGTATTTT
>TRBJ2-5|TRBV4-2|-|-
CASSQVWTEQETQYF
TGTGCCAGCAGCCAAGTTTGGACGGAGCAAGAGACCCAGTACTTC
>TRBJ2-5|TRBV6-2/TRBV6-3|-|many
CASSYLIQETQYF
TGTGCCAGCAGTTACCTTATCCAAGAGACCCAGTACTTC
>TRBJ2-7|TRBV7-2|-|-
CASREVGQSYEQYF
TGTGCCAGCAGAGAGGTGGGGCAGTCCTACGAGCAGTACTTC
>TRBJ2-5|TRBV15|TRBD1|many
CATSPDRGVWETQYF
TGTGCCACCAGCCCCGACAGGGGAGTGTGGGAGACCCAGTACTTC
>TRBJ1-1|TRBV20-1|-|-
CSATRQHTEAFF
TGCAGTGCTACCAGACAGCACACTGAAGCTTTCTTT
>TRBJ1-2|TRBV12-3/TRBV12-4|-|many
CASRGDGSNYGYTF
TGTGCCAGCAGGGGGGACGGATCTAACTATGGCTACACCTTC
>TRBJ2-1|TRBV2|TRBD2|-
CASRGAGVGNEQFF
TGTGCCAGCAGGGGAGCGGGGGTGGGCAATGAGCAGTTCTTC
>TRBJ1-6|TRBV5-1|TRBD1|-
CASSPGTGPDNSPLHF
TGCGCCAGCAGCCCCGGGACAGGGCCCGATAATTCACCCCTCCACTTT
>TRBJ1-5|TRBV7-2|-|many
CASSLEENSNQPQHF
TGTGCCAGCAGCTTAGAAGAGAATAGCAATCAGCCCCAGCATTTT
>TRBJ2-5|TRBV7-9|-|-
CASRPGPSNEQYF
TGTGCCAGCAGGCCCGGACCGAGCAATGAGCAGTACTTC
>TRBJ1-2|TRBV20-1|-|-
CSAALGGYTF
TGCAGTGCTGCCCTTGGTGGCTACACCTTC
>TRBJ1-2|TRBV4-1|-|-
CASSQEPGLIYGYTF
TGCGCCAGCAGCCAAGAACCGGGACTCATCTATGGCTACACCTTC
>TRBJ1-2|TRBV20-1|-|-
CSVRYMNYGYTF
TGCAGTGTTAGATATATGAACTATGGCTACACCTTC
>TRBJ2-7|TRBV7-2|TRBD2|-
CVSSPLAGGEQYF
TGTGTCAGCAGCCCTCTAGCGGGGGGTGAGCAGTACTTC
>TRBJ1-2|TRBV3-1|TRBD1|few
CASSPPGQGIDYGYTF
TGTGCCAGCAGCCCTCCGGGACAGGGGATCGACTATGGCTACACCTTC
>TRBJ2-1|TRBV20-1|TRBD1|many
CSATGGYGHNEQFF
TGCAGTGCTACAGGGGGCTATGGCCACAATGAGCAGTTCTTC
>TRBJ2-2|TRBV5-6|TRBD1|many
CASSPLETGGLNTGELFF
TGTGCCAGCAGCCCTCTAGAGACAGGGGGCCTGAACACCGGGGAGCTGTTTTTT
>TRBJ2-1|TRBV7-8|TRBD1|-
CASSLTRTGGETQFF
TGTGCCAGCAGCTTGACCCGGACAGGGGGAGAGACCCAGTTCTTC
>TRBJ2-7|TRBV5-1|-|many
CASSDGQPSYSTYEQYF
TGCGCCAGCAGCGACGGGCAGCCCTCGTACTCAACCTACGAGCAGTACTTC
>TRBJ1-1|TRBV20-1|-|few
CSARMGGKAFF
TGCAGTGCTAGGATGGGGGGTAAAGCTTTCTTT
>TRBJ2-5|TRBV10-3|-|once
CAIRDGLETQYF
TGTGCCATCAGGGACGGTCTGGAGACCCAGTACTTC
>TRBJ2-3|TRBV10-3|-|-
CAVMGGDTQYF
TGTGCTGTCATGGGGGGAGATACGCAGTATTTT
>TRBJ1-5|TRBV9|-|-
CASSVPVTPNQPQHF
TGTGCCAGCAGCGTCCCAGTGACGCCAAATCAGCCCCAGCATTTT
>TRBJ1-1|TRBV29-1|-|few
CSACVRGNPEAFF
TGCAGCGCTTGTGTGCGGGGGAACCCTGAAGCTTTCTTT
>TRBJ2-1|TRBV12-5|-|many
CASAVRAERNEQFF
TGTGCTAGTGCCGTGAGGGCCGAGCGTAATGAGCAGTTCTTC
>TRBJ1-5|TRBV6-1|-|-
CASRKTGGGQHF
TGTGCCAGCAGGAAAACGGGGGGGGGCCAGCATTTT
>TRBJ2-3|TRBV20-1|TRBD2|-
CSATRTSGGIGMTDTQYF
TGCAGTGCTACCCGCACTAGCGGGGGAATTGGGATGACAGATACGCAGTATTTT
>TRBJ1-6|TRBV12-3/TRBV12-4|-|few
CASSLSARNSPLHF
TGTGCCAGCAGTTTATCTGCCCGGAATTCACCCCTCCACTTT
>TRBJ1-2|TRBV15|-|many
CATRPNRPNYGYTF
TGTGCCACCAGGCCCAACAGACCCAACTATGGCTACACCTTC
>TRBJ1-5|TRBV6-1|-|few
CASSEMRVGQPQHF
TGTGCCAGCAGTGAAATGAGGGTCGGGCAGCCCCAGCATTTT
>TRBJ2-3|TRBV20-1|TRBD2|many
CSASPISGGARDTQYF
TGCAGTGCTAGCCCAATAAGCGGGGGGGCAAGAGATACGCAGTATTTT
>TRBJ2-1|TRBV5-6|TRBD2|-
CASSLEEAGDSYNEQFF
TGTGCCAGCAGCTTGGAAGAAGCGGGGGATAGCTACAATGAGCAGTTCTTC
>TRBJ1-2|TRBV27|-|-
CASRGWAANYGYTF
TGTGCCAGCAGGGGCTGGGCAGCTAACTATGGCTACACCTTC
>TRBJ2-3|TRBV5-5|TRBD1|many
CASSLEQGASDTQYF
TGTGCCAGCAGCTTGGAACAGGGGGCATCGGATACGCAGTATTTT